The 6 T cell receptor beta chains presented below share a single source sample, sequenced in a study of blood T cell repertoires in COVID-19. Sequencing was performed with immunoSEQ multiplex PCR; in TCRdb, only in-frame clones are kept and a portion is missing. The sample yields around 170,000 clones, less than 90% seen once. Sequencing was done on a sample of PBMCs or T cells enriched from blood (not recorded which). The source of these receptors is a woman between 50 and 59 years old who had recovered from COVID-19.

This chain joins TRBV11-2 and TRBJ2-1, with D perhaps TRBD2 (5 bases). V was trimmed by 1 base and J by 6 bases, leaving 10 bases between them. The CDR3 loop spans 14 amino acids. The germline V gene has CDR1 SGHAT and CDR2 FQNNGV. CDR3 nucleotides: TGTGCCAGCAGCTTAGTGGCGGGTGGCAATGAGCAGTTCTTC. This sequence encodes CASSLVAGGNEQFF. Full variable domain (remainder filled in from reference TRBV11-2 and TRBJ2-1): EAGVAQSPRYKIIEKRQSVAFWCNPISGHATLYWYQQILGQGPKLLIQFQNNGVVDDSQLPKDRFSAERLKGVDSTLKIQPAKLEDSAVYLCASSLVAGGNEQFFGPGTRLTVL.

The V gene is TRBV6-5, the J gene TRBJ1-2; 9 nucleotides line up with TRBD1. The CDR3 has 13 residues. Germline V CDR1 and CDR2: MNHEY, SVGAGI. Trimming at V came to 2 bases and at J to 6 bases, leaving 1 base not matched to a gene. The CDR3 DNA follows: TGTGCCAGCAGTTACACAGGGGGCGATGGCTACACCTTC. It is translated as CASSYTGGDGYTF.

This chain uses TRBV27 with TRBJ1-2; TRBD1 is a possible D gene (6 bases). The CDR3 length is 14 residues. The germline V and J ends were trimmed by 2 bases and 7 bases, with 14 bases remaining between them. Per the germline V gene, CDR1 is MNHEY and CDR2 is SMNVEV (reference sequence). This chain's CDR3 is CASSLKGGGGGYTF. DNA of the CDR3: TGTGCCAGCAGTTTAAAGGGGGGGGGCGGTGGCTACACCTTC.

V usage is TRBV7-9 and J usage is TRBJ1-5, with TRBD1 as a possible D gene (5 bases). V was cut by 8 bases and J by 4 bases, with 12 bases left in between. The CDR3 covers 13 residues. Germline values: CDR1 SEHNR, CDR2 FQNEAQ (reference sequence). Written as DNA, the CDR3 is TGTGCCAGCGCCGGGGGACCGAATCAGCCCCAGCATTTT. Protein product: CASAGGPNQPQHF.

The chain employs TRBV18 and TRBJ2-5, with 7 bases lining up with TRBD2. V lost 0 bases and J lost 4; bases outside the gene matches: 2. The CDR3 totals 14 residues. Per the germline V gene, CDR1 is KGHSH and CDR2 is LQKENI. This CDR3 reads CASSPPGGGETQYF. DNA for the CDR3: TGTGCCAGCTCACCACCTGGGGGGGGAGAGACCCAGTACTTC.

This chain links TRBV3-1 (or the pseudogene TRBV3-2) with TRBJ2-7, with unresolved D. The germline V gene encodes CDR1 LGHDT and CDR2 YNNKEL (reference sequence). V dropped 4 bases and J dropped 7 bases, with 14 bases sitting between them. CDR3 length equals 13 residues. The CDR3 loop reads CASSPSRPGEQYF. Here the CDR3 DNA reads TGTGCCAGCAGCCCATCTAGACCCGGGGAGCAGTACTTC.